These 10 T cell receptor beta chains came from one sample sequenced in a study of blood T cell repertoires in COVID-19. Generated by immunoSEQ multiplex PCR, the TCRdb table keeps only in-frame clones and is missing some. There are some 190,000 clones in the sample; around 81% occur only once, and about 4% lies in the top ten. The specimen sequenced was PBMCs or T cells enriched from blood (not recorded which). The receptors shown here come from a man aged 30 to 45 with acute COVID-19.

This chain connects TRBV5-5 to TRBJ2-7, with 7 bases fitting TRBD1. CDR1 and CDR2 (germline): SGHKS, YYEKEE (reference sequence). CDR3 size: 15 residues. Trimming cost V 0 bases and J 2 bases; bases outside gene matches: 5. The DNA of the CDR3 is TGTGCCAGCAGCTTGGCTGATGGACAGGCCTACGAGCAGTACTTC. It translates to CASSLADGQAYEQYF.

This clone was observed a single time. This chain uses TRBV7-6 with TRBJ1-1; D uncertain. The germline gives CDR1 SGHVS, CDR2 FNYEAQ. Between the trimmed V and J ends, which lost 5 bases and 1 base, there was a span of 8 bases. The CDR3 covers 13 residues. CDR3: CASSSIGNTEAFF. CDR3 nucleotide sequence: TGTGCCAGCAGCAGCATTGGGAACACTGAAGCTTTCTTT. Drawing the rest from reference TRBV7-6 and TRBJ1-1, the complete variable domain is GAGVSQSPRYKVTKRGQDVALRCDPISGHVSLYWYRQALGQGPEFLTYFNYEAQQDKSGLPNDRFSAERPEGSISTLTIQRTEQRDSAMYRCASSSIGNTEAFFGQGTRLTVV.

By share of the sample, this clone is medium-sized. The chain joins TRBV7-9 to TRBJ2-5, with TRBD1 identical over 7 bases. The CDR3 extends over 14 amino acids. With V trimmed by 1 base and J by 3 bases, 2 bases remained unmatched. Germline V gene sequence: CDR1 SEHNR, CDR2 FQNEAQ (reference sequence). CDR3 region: CASSLETGEETQYF. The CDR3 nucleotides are TGTGCCAGCAGCTTAGAAACAGGGGAAGAGACCCAGTACTTC.

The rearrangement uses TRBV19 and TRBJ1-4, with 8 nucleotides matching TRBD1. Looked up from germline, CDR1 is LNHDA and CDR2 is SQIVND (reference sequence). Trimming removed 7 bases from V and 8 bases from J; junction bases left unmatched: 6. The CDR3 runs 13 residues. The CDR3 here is CASTGQGGEKLFF. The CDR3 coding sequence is TGTGCCAGTACCGGACAGGGAGGCGAAAAACTGTTTTTT. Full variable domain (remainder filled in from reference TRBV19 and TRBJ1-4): DGGITQSPKYLFRKEGQNVTLSCEQNLNHDAMYWYRQDPGQGLRLIYYSQIVNDFQKGDIAEGYSVSREKKESFPLTVTSAQKNPTAFYLCASTGQGGEKLFFGSGTQLSVL.

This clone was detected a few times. The CDR3 coding sequence is TGTGCCAGCAGCGTAGCCCAGGGAAGCACCGGGGAGCTGTTTTTT. Translation gives CASSVAQGSTGELFF. The V call is TRBV9, the J call TRBJ2-2, with D possibly TRBD1 on 5 matching bases. The germline V and J ends were trimmed by 0 bases and 4 bases, with 10 bases remaining between them. Germline CDR1 reads SGDLS; CDR2 reads YYNGEE. The CDR3 is 15 residues long.

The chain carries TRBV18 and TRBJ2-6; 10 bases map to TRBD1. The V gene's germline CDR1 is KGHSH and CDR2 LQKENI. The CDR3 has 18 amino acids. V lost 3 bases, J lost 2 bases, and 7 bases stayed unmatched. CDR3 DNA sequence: TGTGCCAGCTCACCCATTTCCGGGACAGGGGCTGGGGCCAACGTCCTGACTTTC. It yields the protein CASSPISGTGAGANVLTF. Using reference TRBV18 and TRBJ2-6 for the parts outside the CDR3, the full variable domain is NAGVMQNPRHLVRRRGQEARLRCSPMKGHSHVYWYRQLPEEGLKFMVYLQKENIIDESGMPKERFSAEFPKEGPSILRIQQVVRGDSAAYFCASSPISGTGAGANVLTFGAGSRLTVL.

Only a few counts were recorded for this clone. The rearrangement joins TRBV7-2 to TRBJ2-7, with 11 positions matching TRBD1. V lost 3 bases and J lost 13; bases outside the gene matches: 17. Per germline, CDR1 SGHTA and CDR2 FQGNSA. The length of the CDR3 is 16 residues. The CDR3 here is CASSFTGTGGSYEFYF. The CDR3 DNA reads TGTGCCAGCAGCTTTACCGGGACAGGGGGGAGCTACGAGTTCTACTTC.

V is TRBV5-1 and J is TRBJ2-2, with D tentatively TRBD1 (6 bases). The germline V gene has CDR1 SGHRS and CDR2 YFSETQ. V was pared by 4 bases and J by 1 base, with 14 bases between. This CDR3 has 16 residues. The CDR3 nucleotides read TGCGCCAGCAGCGGGGGTTCAGGGGAGAACACCGGGGAGCTGTTTTTT. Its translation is CASSGGSGENTGELFF.

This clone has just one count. In DNA form, the CDR3 reads TGCGCCAGCAGTGAGAAGGGACAGGGGAGGCATCAGCCCCAGCATTTT. Translating it yields CASSEKGQGRHQPQHF. This chain links TRBV10-2 with TRBJ1-5, with TRBD1 matching over 10 bases. Trimming at V came to 2 bases and at J to 5 bases, leaving 6 bases not matched to a gene. Looked up from germline, CDR1 is WSHSY and CDR2 is SAAADI. CDR3 length: 16 residues.

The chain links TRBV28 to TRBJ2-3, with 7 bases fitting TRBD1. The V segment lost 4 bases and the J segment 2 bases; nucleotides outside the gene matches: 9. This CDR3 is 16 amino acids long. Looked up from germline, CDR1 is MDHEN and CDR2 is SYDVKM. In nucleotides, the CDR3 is TGTGCCAGCAGTTCACCCGGGACAGAGAACACAGATACGCAGTATTTT. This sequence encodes CASSSPGTENTDTQYF.